A selection of T cell receptor beta chains follows, all from one sample in a study of CXCR3-negative and CXCR3-positive naive CD8 T cells. TCRdb reanalyzed the 5' RACE reads and collapses them to one entry per CDR3 protein, without DNA. The sample includes 150,000 or so distinct CDR3 sequences. The source material was naive CXCR3+ CD8+ T cells from blood. These receptors all come from a human donor in good health. Some clones in this sample may be carry-over from other donors' samples. Both conserved end residues are part of each CDR3.

TRBJ1-1 | TRBV4-2 | CATTPNRLSSTEAFF
TRBJ2-5 | TRBV7-2 | CASRPLGGETQYF
TRBJ2-1 | TRBV6-6 | CASSSDGWSSYNEQFF
TRBJ2-7 | TRBV7-8 | CASSLNSLTYEQYF
TRBJ2-2 | TRBV29-1 | CSVPVAGGTGELFF
TRBJ1-1 | TRBV7-9 | CASSPTGKAEAFF
TRBJ1-4 | TRBV7-9 | CASSLAFQVNEKLFF
TRBJ1-5 | TRBV20-1 | CSVSTGGENQPQHF
TRBJ2-1 | TRBV7-2 | CASSLLASYNEQFF
TRBJ1-1 | TRBV29-1 | CSVYRGTEAFF
TRBJ2-7 | TRBV12-3/TRBV12-4 | CASSSTTSGNNEQYF
TRBJ2-3 | TRBV7-2 | CASSYGVEGADTQYF
TRBJ2-3 | TRBV12-3/TRBV12-4 | CASSTGSHLAQYF
TRBJ2-1 | TRBV27 | CASSLFSVAIHEQFF
TRBJ1-1 | TRBV6-4 | CASSDSAENTEAFF
TRBJ2-5 | TRBV7-8 | CASSATSYQETQYF
TRBJ2-5 | TRBV5-4 | CASYRQGAIVETQYF
TRBJ2-7 | TRBV7-2 | CASRDKTYEQYF
TRBJ2-7 | TRBV12-3/TRBV12-4 | CASSPPTGAGGEQYF
TRBJ2-1 | TRBV12-3/TRBV12-4 | CASSTRDRPYNEQFF
TRBJ1-4 | TRBV30 | CACGTATNEKLFF
TRBJ1-1 | TRBV9 | CASSQGVNTEAFF
TRBJ1-1 | TRBV12-5 | CASGSRDRAEAFF
TRBJ2-1 | TRBV29-1 | CSVEGLAGDEQFF
TRBJ2-7 | TRBV14 | CASSRGPPGEQYF
TRBJ2-5 | TRBV19 | CASSRGLFGETQYF
TRBJ2-3 | TRBV12-3/TRBV12-4 | CASSLTSGGAADTQYF
TRBJ2-5 | TRBV13 | CASSVYRAEPEETQYF
TRBJ2-1 | TRBV5-1 | CASSRTKLTSVISYNEQFF
TRBJ2-1 | TRBV7-2 | CASSLWTSSDNEQFF
TRBJ2-2 | TRBV19 | CASSPVGAGELFF
TRBJ1-1 | TRBV29-1 | CSGPRDRGTEAFF
TRBJ2-5 | TRBV12-3/TRBV12-4 | CASSTRPGRETQYF
TRBJ2-1 | TRBV15 | CATSRIAGVNEQFF
TRBJ1-1 | TRBV6-5 | CASSPWTSEAFF
TRBJ2-3 | TRBV5-4 | CASSLDRLDTQYF
TRBJ1-1 | TRBV6-1 | CASSVDRITNTEAFF
TRBJ2-3 | TRBV11-2 | CASSLGVVDTQYF
TRBJ2-1 | TRBV12-5 | CASGGRAGYNEQFF
TRBJ2-3 | TRBV5-1 | CASSLVASGTSTDTQYF
TRBJ2-7 | TRBV7-8 | CASSLSGTYEQYF
TRBJ1-5 | TRBV28 | CASSNRISNQPQHF
TRBJ2-7 | TRBV29-1 | CSVRMGSYEQYF
TRBJ2-7 | TRBV20-1 | CSARALEGASYQQYF
TRBJ2-3 | TRBV14 | CASSQDIPDTQYF
TRBJ2-7 | TRBV21-1 | CASSTGLAGSNEQYF
TRBJ2-5 | TRBV15 | CATSGQGRETQYF
TRBJ1-1 | TRBV28 | CASHTGLNTEAFF
TRBJ2-2 | TRBV6-4 | CASSGVGDTGELFF
TRBJ1-1 | TRBV9 | CASSSGGGPAEAFF